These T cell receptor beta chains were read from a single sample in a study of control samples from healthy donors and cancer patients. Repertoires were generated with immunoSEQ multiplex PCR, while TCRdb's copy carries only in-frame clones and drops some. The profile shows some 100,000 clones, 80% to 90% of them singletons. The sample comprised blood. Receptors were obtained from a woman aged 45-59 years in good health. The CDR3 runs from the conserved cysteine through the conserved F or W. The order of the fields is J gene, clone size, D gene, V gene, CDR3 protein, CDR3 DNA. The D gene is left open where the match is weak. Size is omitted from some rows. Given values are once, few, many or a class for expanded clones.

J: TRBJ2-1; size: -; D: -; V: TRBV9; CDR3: CASSAPRQRGSSYNEQFF; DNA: TGTGCCAGCAGCGCCCCTAGACAACGGGGCTCCTCCTACAATGAGCAGTTCTTC
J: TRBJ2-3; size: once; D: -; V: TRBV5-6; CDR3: CASTPKGTDTQYF; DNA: TGTGCCAGCACCCCTAAGGGCACAGATACGCAGTATTTT
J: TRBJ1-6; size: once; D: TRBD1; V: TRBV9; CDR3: CASSVDRVRSYNSPLHF; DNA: TGTGCCAGCAGCGTCGACAGGGTTAGGTCCTATAATTCACCCCTCCACTTT
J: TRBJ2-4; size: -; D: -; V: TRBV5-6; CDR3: CASSLYTGNLDIQYF; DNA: TGTGCCAGCAGCCTTTATACAGGGAATTTGGACATTCAGTACTTC
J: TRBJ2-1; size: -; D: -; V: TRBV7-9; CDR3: CASSLDRTDYNEQFF; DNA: TGTGCCAGCAGCTTAGATCGGACGGACTACAATGAGCAGTTCTTC
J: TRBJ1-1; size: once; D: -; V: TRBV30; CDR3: CAWSVLRAMNTEAFF; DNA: TGTGCCTGGAGTGTACTCAGGGCGATGAACACTGAAGCTTTCTTT
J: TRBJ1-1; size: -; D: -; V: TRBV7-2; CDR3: CASSPRRGTEAFF; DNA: TGTGCCAGCAGCCCGAGGCGCGGGACTGAAGCTTTCTTT
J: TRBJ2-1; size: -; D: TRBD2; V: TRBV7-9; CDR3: CASRTGSGRYNEQFF; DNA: TGTGCCAGCAGGACAGGTAGCGGGAGATACAATGAGCAGTTCTTC
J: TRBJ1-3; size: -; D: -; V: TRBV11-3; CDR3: CASSQGRNSGNTIYF; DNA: TGTGCCAGCAGCCAGGGGCGAAATTCTGGAAACACCATATATTTT
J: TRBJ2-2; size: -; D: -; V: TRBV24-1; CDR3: CATSEEGASNTGELFF; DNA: TGTGCCACCAGTGAGGAGGGCGCATCGAACACCGGGGAGCTGTTTTTT
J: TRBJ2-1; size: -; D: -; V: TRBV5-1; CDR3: CASSPQGDEQFF; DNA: TGCGCCAGCAGCCCGCAAGGCGATGAGCAGTTCTTC
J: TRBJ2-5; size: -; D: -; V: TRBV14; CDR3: CASSQRGWYQETQYF; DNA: TGTGCCAGCAGCCAAAGGGGCTGGTACCAAGAGACCCAGTACTTC
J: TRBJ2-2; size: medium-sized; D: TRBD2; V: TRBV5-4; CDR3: CASTSGSGSGELFF; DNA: TGTGCCAGCACTAGCGGGAGCGGAAGCGGGGAGCTGTTTTTT
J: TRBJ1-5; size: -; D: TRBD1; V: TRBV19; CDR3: CASSYELGQGKSFLNF; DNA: TGTGCCAGTAGTTACGAACTCGGACAGGGTAAATCTTTTTTGAATTTT
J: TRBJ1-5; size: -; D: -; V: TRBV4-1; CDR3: CASSQDPAEVYQPQHF; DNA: TGCGCCAGCAGCCAAGATCCGGCTGAGGTTTATCAGCCCCAGCATTTT
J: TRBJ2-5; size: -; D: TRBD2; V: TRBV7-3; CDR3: CASSASGTTRQGTQYF; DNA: TGTGCCAGCAGCGCCTCCGGGACTACCCGTCAGGGGACCCAGTACTTC
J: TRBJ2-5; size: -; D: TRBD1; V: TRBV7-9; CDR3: CASSPRTGGTETQYF; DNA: TGTGCCAGCAGCCCGCGGACAGGGGGCACGGAGACCCAGTACTTC
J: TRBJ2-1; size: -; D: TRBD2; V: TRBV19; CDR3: CASIPNSGSGEQFF; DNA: TGTGCCAGTATCCCTAATAGCGGGAGTGGTGAGCAGTTCTTC
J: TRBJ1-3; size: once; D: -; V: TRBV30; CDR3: CAYHVRASGNTIYF; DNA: TGTGCCTACCACGTCAGGGCCTCTGGAAACACCATATATTTT
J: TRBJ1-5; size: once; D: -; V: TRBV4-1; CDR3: CASSQGFESPQHF; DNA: TGCGCCAGCAGCCAAGGGTTCGAATCGCCCCAGCATTTT
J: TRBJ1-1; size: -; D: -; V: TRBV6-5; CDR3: CASSRGGGRAEAFF; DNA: TGTGCCAGCAGTCGAGGAGGGGGTAGGGCTGAAGCTTTCTTT
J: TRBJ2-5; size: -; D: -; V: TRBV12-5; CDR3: CASASGRGRYQETQYF; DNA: TGTGCTAGTGCCTCGGGGCGGGGAAGGTACCAAGAGACCCAGTACTTC
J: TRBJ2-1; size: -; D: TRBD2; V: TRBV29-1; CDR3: CSVEPPGTSGRAYLYNEQFF; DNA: TGCAGCGTTGAACCCCCGGGAACTAGCGGGAGGGCCTATTTATACAATGAGCAGTTCTTC
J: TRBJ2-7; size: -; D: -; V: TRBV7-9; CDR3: CASSYDAGRNYEQYF; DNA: TGTGCCAGCAGCTACGACGCCGGACGGAACTACGAGCAGTACTTC
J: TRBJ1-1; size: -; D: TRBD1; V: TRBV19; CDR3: CASSLFAGQGARGSEAFF; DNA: TGTGCCAGTAGTCTCTTTGCGGGACAGGGGGCGAGAGGGAGTGAAGCTTTCTTT
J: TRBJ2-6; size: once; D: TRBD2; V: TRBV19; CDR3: CASSISPRRGARAGANVLTF; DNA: TGTGCCAGTAGTATTTCTCCCCGGCGGGGGGCGAGGGCTGGGGCCAACGTCCTGACTTTC
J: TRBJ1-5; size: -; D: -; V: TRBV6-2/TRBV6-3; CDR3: CASSDSYQPQHF; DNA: TGTGCCAGCAGTGACAGTTATCAGCCCCAGCATTTT